One sample yielded the 15 T cell receptor beta chains listed below, sequenced in a study of cytomegalovirus exposure and HLA in healthy donors. Profiling relied on immunoSEQ multiplex PCR, and the TCRdb table lists in-frame clones only, not all of them. This sample has roughly 190,000 clones; 86% occur once, and the top ten carry about 1.6%. Sequences were obtained from PBMCs. The source of these receptors is a woman aged 18-30 years in good health and CMV-seronegative.

The CDR3 protein is CASSQYRLQGGNANQPQHF. The DNA for the CDR3 is TGTGCCAGCAGCCAATATCGCCTACAGGGGGGGAACGCCAATCAGCCCCAGCATTTT. V and J are TRBV16 and TRBJ1-5, with 8 bases matching TRBD1. Germline loops: CDR1 KGHSY, CDR2 FQNENV. Unmatched junction bases numbered 14, after V lost 1 base and J lost 3 bases. CDR3 size: 19 residues. Together with reference TRBV16 and TRBJ1-5, the CDR3 gives the full variable domain: GEEVAQTPKHLVRGEGQKAKLYCAPIKGHSYVFWYQQVLKNEFKFLISFQNENVFDETGMPKERFSAKCLPNSPCSLEIQATKLEDSAVYFCASSQYRLQGGNANQPQHFGDGTRLSIL.

This rearrangement joins TRBV10-3 to TRBJ1-4, with 8 bases lining up with TRBD1. J was trimmed by 10 bases and V by 3 bases; bases with no gene match: 10. CDR3 length equals 15 residues. CDR1 and CDR2 from the germline V gene are ENHRY and SYGVKD. The CDR3 DNA sequence: TGTGCCATCAGTGAAATCCAGGGGGCTTCGGGAAAACTGTTTTTT. Translating it yields CAISEIQGASGKLFF.

The chain carries TRBV10-1 and TRBJ1-2; D ambiguous. Germline-derived CDR1 and CDR2 are WNHNN and SYGVQD (reference sequence). V lost 0 bases and J 3 bases, leaving 14 bases between the germline ends. The CDR3 extends over 16 amino acids. CDR3 region: CASSESLSPLYYGYTF. The CDR3 coding sequence is TGCGCCAGCAGTGAGTCGTTATCCCCCTTATACTATGGCTACACCTTC.

The chain employs TRBV5-4 and TRBJ2-2; D not certain. CDR1 SGHNT and CDR2 YYREEE come from the germline V gene (reference sequence). V was shortened by 5 bases and J by 3 bases, with 8 bases between the two germline ends. CDR3 length equals 13 residues. CDR3 region: CASSPLDTGELFF. In DNA, the CDR3 is TGTGCCAGCAGTCCCTTAGACACCGGGGAGCTGTTTTTT.

The rearrangement links TRBV19 to TRBJ2-3; tentatively, D is TRBD1 (5 bases). The CDR3 totals 14 residues. Germline V gene sequence: CDR1 LNHDA, CDR2 SQIVND (reference sequence). Trimming stripped 7 bases from V and 3 bases from J, with 14 bases between. CDR3 protein: CASNWQGGTDTQYF. CDR3 DNA: TGTGCCAGTAATTGGCAGGGTGGGACAGATACGCAGTATTTT.

J is TRBJ1-1 and V is TRBV4-1; D is ambiguous. Germline CDR1 MGHRA, CDR2 YSYEKL. Trimming left V 1 base short and J 9 bases short, with 6 bases between. The CDR3 runs to 11 residues. Here the CDR3 DNA reads TGCGCCAGCAGCCAAGGCGGTAAAGCTTTCTTT. Its translation is CASSQGGKAFF.

Concerning this clone: The same CDR3 can be traced to other DNA sequences in this sample. The V and J genes are TRBV5-1 and TRBJ2-5; 8 bases map to TRBD2. The germline CDR1 and CDR2 sequences are SGHRS and YFSETQ. The V gene end was trimmed by 2 bases and the J gene end by 3 bases; junction bases not matched to a gene: 3. The CDR3 loop spans 14 amino acids. Written as DNA, the CDR3 is TGCGCCAGCAGCTTTTCCGGGGGGGAAGAGACCCAGTACTTC. It is translated as CASSFSGGEETQYF.

The rearrangement links TRBV6-1 to TRBJ1-2; TRBD1 matches 7 bases. Germline V gene lookup returns CDR1 MNHNS and CDR2 SASEGT. With V trimmed by 0 bases and J by 4 bases, 8 bases remained unmatched. The CDR3 runs 16 residues. CDR3 sequence: CASSEARGQQPYGYTF. The CDR3 bases are TGTGCCAGCAGTGAAGCGCGGGGACAGCAACCCTATGGCTACACCTTC.

The V and J genes are TRBV7-3 and TRBJ1-6, with D perhaps matching TRBD1 (6 bases). The CDR3 sequence is 15 residues long. Germline V gene sequence: CDR1 SGHTA, CDR2 FQGTGA. The germline V and J ends were trimmed by 5 bases and 11 bases, with 19 bases remaining between them. The CDR3 sequence is CASSLQGSWDAPLHF. The CDR3, as DNA: TGTGCCAGCAGCCTACAGGGATCTTGGGATGCACCCCTCCACTTT. The complete variable domain, with remaining parts taken from reference TRBV7-3 and TRBJ1-6, reads GAGVSQTPSNKVTEKGKYVELRCDPISGHTALYWYRQSLGQGPEFLIYFQGTGAADDSGLPNDRFFAVRPEGSVSTLKIQRTERGDSAVYLCASSLQGSWDAPLHFGNGTRLTVT.

V usage is TRBV4-1 and J usage is TRBJ2-7, with TRBD1 as a possible D gene (6 bases). The ends were cut back, 0 bases at V and 3 bases at J, with 21 bases in the middle. CDR3 length equals 18 residues. The germline V gene encodes CDR1 MGHRA and CDR2 YSYEKL. CDR3 in DNA: TGCGCCAGCAGCCAAGAACATACAGGGACCCCACTAAGCTACGAGCAGTACTTC. Its protein product is CASSQEHTGTPLSYEQYF.

The V gene is TRBV18, the J gene TRBJ1-1; D ambiguous. Trimming pared 2 bases from V and 2 bases from J, leaving 9 bases between. Germline values: CDR1 KGHSH, CDR2 LQKENI. This CDR3 region has 14 residues. In nucleotides, the CDR3 is TGTGCCAGCTCACCAGCGGTCGCAAACACTGAAGCTTTCTTT. This codes for CASSPAVANTEAFF.

The sample holds one count of this clone. The chain's CDR3 is CASSQWTENTGELFF. Here the CDR3 DNA reads TGTGCCAGCAGCCAATGGACAGAGAACACCGGGGAGCTGTTTTTT. This sequence joins TRBV4-2 and TRBJ2-2; TRBD1 might be the D (6 bases). Germline-derived CDR1 and CDR2 are LGHNA and YNFKEQ. Deletions cut 2 bases from V and 1 base from J, with 8 bases between. The CDR3 has 15 amino acids.

The V gene is TRBV5-1, the J gene TRBJ2-4, with TRBD2 as a possible D gene (5 bases). The CDR3 is made up of 13 amino acids. Trimming removed 6 bases from V and 8 bases from J, with 15 bases in between. Per the germline V gene, CDR1 is SGHRS and CDR2 is YFSETQ. DNA of the CDR3: TGCGCCAGCACCTCCAGCGGAGAAGACATTCAGTACTTC. This translates into CASTSSGEDIQYF.

The chain joins TRBV7-2 to TRBJ2-3; D not resolved. V was shortened by 7 bases and J by 1 base, with 9 bases between the two germline ends. Germline CDR1 is SGHTA and CDR2 is FQGNSA. The CDR3 totals 13 residues. CDR3 sequence reads: CASTLGGTDTQYF. For the CDR3, the DNA is TGTGCCAGCACCCTTGGAGGCACAGATACGCAGTATTTT. The whole variable domain, remainder taken from reference TRBV7-2 and TRBJ2-3, is GAGVSQSPSNKVTEKGKDVELRCDPISGHTALYWYRQSLGQGLEFLIYFQGNSAPDKSGLPSDRFSAERTGGSVSTLTIQRTQQEDSAVYLCASTLGGTDTQYFGPGTRLTVL.

The J gene is TRBJ2-7, the V gene TRBV7-2, with 7 bases lining up with TRBD1. With 4 bases clipped from V and 2 bases from J, the junction kept 14 bases outside the gene matches. Looked up from germline, CDR1 is SGHTA and CDR2 is FQGNSA. This CDR3 spans 17 amino acids. CDR3: CASSWRTGTAGAYEQYF. Written as DNA, the CDR3 is TGTGCCAGCAGCTGGAGAACCGGGACAGCAGGCGCCTACGAGCAGTACTTC. Supplemented by reference TRBV7-2 and TRBJ2-7, the full variable domain reads GAGVSQSPSNKVTEKGKDVELRCDPISGHTALYWYRQSLGQGLEFLIYFQGNSAPDKSGLPSDRFSAERTGGSVSTLTIQRTQQEDSAVYLCASSWRTGTAGAYEQYFGPGTRLTVT.